The rows below give T cell receptor beta chains drawn from one sample of a study of response to subunit inactivated influenza vaccine. TCRdb called the RT-PCR reads again in MiXCR, with one record for every CDR3 protein. The top ten hold less than 7% of the sample, which has under 800,000 distinct CDR3 sequences, more than 11% seen once. The input for sequencing was PBMCs from blood, taken roughly 15 days before vaccination. These receptors were obtained from a man over 45 who received an inactivated influenza vaccine. Both conserved end residues are part of each CDR3. Each record gives: D gene, J gene, clone size, V gene, CDR3 protein, CDR3 DNA. The D gene is left open where the match is weak. Expanded clones are given a class, and other clones once, few, many or no size at all.

D: NA; J: TRBJ2-5; size: many; V: TRBV5-1; CDR3: CASSISGSETQYF; DNA: TGCGCCAGCAGCATTAGCGGCTCAGAGACCCAGTACTTC
D: NA; J: TRBJ2-5; size: NA; V: TRBV12-3/TRBV12-4; CDR3: CASSPSATGGGKTQYF; DNA: TGTGCCAGCAGCCCCAGCGCTACGGGGGGCGGGAAGACCCAGTACTTC
D: TRBD1; J: TRBJ2-7; size: NA; V: TRBV7-9; CDR3: CASSLVSDREFPYEQYF; DNA: TGTGCCAGCAGCTTAGTCTCGGACAGGGAATTTCCCTACGAGCAGTACTTC
D: NA; J: TRBJ2-2; size: NA; V: TRBV7-9; CDR3: CAPRTGELFF; DNA: TGTGCTCCGCGCACCGGGGAGCTGTTTTTT
D: NA; J: TRBJ1-1; size: NA; V: TRBV20-1; CDR3: CSASRPGEDFEAFF; DNA: TGCAGTGCTTCCCGCCCCGGGGAAGATTTTGAAGCTTTCTTT
D: TRBD2; J: TRBJ2-7; size: NA; V: TRBV28; CDR3: CASSLLAGGRDEQYF; DNA: TGTGCCAGCAGTTTACTAGCGGGGGGAAGAGACGAGCAGTACTTC
D: TRBD1; J: TRBJ2-7; size: few; V: TRBV4-2; CDR3: CASSQDRTGIVYEQYF; DNA: TGTGCCAGCAGCCAGGATCGGACAGGGATTGTCTACGAGCAGTACTTC
D: TRBD1; J: TRBJ2-7; size: NA; V: TRBV6-1; CDR3: CASSDLGQAHYEQYF; DNA: TGTGCCAGCAGTGACTTGGGACAGGCTCACTACGAGCAGTACTTC
D: NA; J: TRBJ2-7; size: few; V: TRBV4-3; CDR3: CASSQDFQSSYEQYF; DNA: TGCGCCAGCAGCCAAGATTTTCAGAGCTCCTACGAGCAGTACTTC
D: TRBD2; J: TRBJ2-1; size: few; V: TRBV19; CDR3: CASSIDRVGGRNEQFF; DNA: TGTGCCAGTAGTATAGATAGGGTAGGCGGGAGGAATGAGCAGTTCTTC
D: NA; J: TRBJ2-7; size: once; V: TRBV11-2; CDR3: CASSSLPRGEQYF; DNA: TGTGCCAGCAGCTCACTGCCCCGTGGCGAGCAGTACTTC
D: TRBD2; J: TRBJ2-1; size: NA; V: TRBV5-1; CDR3: CASELGLAFPSFYNEQFF; DNA: TGCGCCAGCGAATTGGGACTAGCGTTTCCTTCTTTCTACAATGAGCAGTTCTTC
D: TRBD1; J: TRBJ1-6; size: few; V: TRBV6-5; CDR3: CASSTGQDSPLHF; DNA: TGTGCCAGCAGTACTGGACAGGATTCACCCCTCCACTTT
D: TRBD1; J: TRBJ2-1; size: few; V: TRBV5-5; CDR3: CASSLDRGFHNEQFF; DNA: TGTGCCAGCAGCTTGGACAGGGGCTTCCACAATGAGCAGTTCTTC
D: NA; J: TRBJ2-7; size: NA; V: TRBV30; CDR3: CAWRLNFYEQYF; DNA: TGTGCCTGGAGACTCAACTTCTACGAGCAGTACTTC
D: NA; J: TRBJ2-7; size: NA; V: TRBV12-3/TRBV12-4; CDR3: CASSLVITYEQYF; DNA: TGTGCCAGCAGTTTGGTTATAACCTACGAGCAGTACTTC
D: NA; J: TRBJ2-5; size: many; V: TRBV12-3/TRBV12-4; CDR3: CASSFTQRETQYF; DNA: TGTGCCAGCAGTTTTACCCAAAGGGAGACCCAGTACTTC
D: TRBD2; J: TRBJ2-7; size: many; V: TRBV6-5; CDR3: CASSYEAGGSYEQYF; DNA: TGTGCCAGCAGTTACGAAGCGGGGGGCTCCTACGAGCAGTACTTC
D: NA; J: TRBJ2-3; size: NA; V: TRBV12-3/TRBV12-4; CDR3: CASSLILGNTDTQYF; DNA: TGTGCCAGCAGTTTAATACTGGGGAACACAGATACGCAGTATTTT
D: TRBD1; J: TRBJ1-1; size: few; V: TRBV27; CDR3: CASSLSKTGGEAFF; DNA: TGTGCCAGCAGTTTATCGAAGACAGGGGGTGAAGCTTTCTTT
D: NA; J: TRBJ2-7; size: NA; V: TRBV9; CDR3: CASSVEVNSYEQYF; DNA: TGTGCCAGCAGCGTAGAGGTAAATTCCTACGAGCAGTACTTC
D: TRBD2; J: TRBJ2-5; size: NA; V: TRBV4-2; CDR3: CASSQVSGSVETQYF; DNA: TGTGCCAGCAGCCAAGTTAGCGGGTCGGTAGAGACCCAGTACTTC
D: TRBD1; J: TRBJ1-2; size: few; V: TRBV24-1; CDR3: CATSDNRDRAYGYTF; DNA: TGTGCCACCAGTGACAACCGGGACAGGGCTTATGGCTACACCTTC
D: TRBD2; J: TRBJ2-5; size: few; V: TRBV20-1; CDR3: CSASKIAGGWETQYF; DNA: TGCAGTGCTTCCAAAATAGCGGGAGGGTGGGAGACCCAGTACTTC
D: TRBD1; J: TRBJ2-5; size: NA; V: TRBV27; CDR3: CASRGQGGQETQYF; DNA: TGTGCCAGCAGGGGACAGGGGGGACAAGAGACCCAGTACTTC
D: TRBD1; J: TRBJ2-3; size: few; V: TRBV4-3; CDR3: CASVPGTGESDTQYF; DNA: TGCGCCAGCGTTCCCGGGACAGGGGAGTCAGATACGCAGTATTTT
D: NA; J: TRBJ2-3; size: NA; V: TRBV28; CDR3: CASSSGDRLTDTQYF; DNA: TGTGCCAGCAGTTCAGGTGACAGATTAACAGATACGCAGTATTTT
D: NA; J: TRBJ1-5; size: few; V: TRBV6-2/TRBV6-3; CDR3: CASSSALRDQPQHF; DNA: TGTGCCAGCAGTTCGGCTCTTAGGGATCAGCCCCAGCATTTT
D: TRBD2; J: TRBJ2-7; size: NA; V: TRBV4-2; CDR3: CASSRGLVNEQYF; DNA: TGTGCCAGCAGCCGGGGACTAGTAAACGAGCAGTACTTC
D: TRBD1; J: TRBJ1-5; size: NA; V: TRBV10-3; CDR3: CAISGGQTSNQPQHF; DNA: TGTGCCATCAGTGGGGGACAGACTAGCAATCAGCCCCAGCATTTT
D: TRBD2; J: TRBJ2-7; size: few; V: TRBV12-3/TRBV12-4; CDR3: CASSLRAGGPNEQYF; DNA: TGTGCCAGCAGTTTGAGAGCGGGAGGGCCGAACGAGCAGTACTTC
D: TRBD2; J: TRBJ2-3; size: many; V: TRBV5-1; CDR3: CASSPSGGAITDTQYF; DNA: TGCGCCAGCAGCCCCAGCGGGGGGGCCATAACAGATACGCAGTATTTT